A selection of T cell receptor beta chains follows, all from one sample in a study of blood T cells in healthy people across ages. TCRdb ran MiXCR on the 5' RACE reads and lists one entry per CDR3 protein. Of roughly 1,300,000 distinct CDR3 sequences in the sample, almost 60% were seen once. The sample was blood. Receptor source: a man aged 18 to 29 in good health. Each CDR3 is given with its conserved first and last residue. A D gene is named only where the DNA matches it firmly. Clone size is shown for a subset of rows, as once, few, many or a class of expanded clone.

d_call,clone_size,v_call,j_call,cdr3_nt,cdr3_aa
NA,few,TRBV25-1,TRBJ1-2,TGTGCCAGCAGTGAAGGGGGGAGCCTCCGATACGATGGCTACACCTTC,CASSEGGSLRYDGYTF
TRBD2,NA,TRBV6-5,TRBJ2-1,TGTGCCAGCAGTTACTCGAGCGGGAGATTCTCCTACAATGAGCAGTTCTTC,CASSYSSGRFSYNEQFF
TRBD2,few,TRBV29-1,TRBJ2-7,TGCAGCGTCCGTCCCGGGGGAGGGAAAAACTACGAGCAGTACTTC,CSVRPGGGKNYEQYF
NA,NA,TRBV29-1,TRBJ1-1,TGCAGCGTTGAAGATAGGGTTAGGAGTTTCAACACTGAAGCTTTCTTT,CSVEDRVRSFNTEAFF
TRBD2,NA,TRBV7-2,TRBJ2-7,TGTGCCAGCAGCTCATACGGGACTAGCGGGAGATACGAGCAGTACTTC,CASSSYGTSGRYEQYF
TRBD1,few,TRBV4-3,TRBJ2-7,TGCGCCAGCAGCCAAGATTGGGGTACAGGGGAGAACGAGCAGTACTTC,CASSQDWGTGENEQYF
NA,NA,TRBV20-1,TRBJ2-7,TGCAGTGCTAGAGTATTGAACGAGCAGTACTTC,CSARVLNEQYF
NA,NA,TRBV4-3,TRBJ2-4,TGCGCCAGCAGCCCTAGTCTTGGGGCCCTAAACATTCAGTACTTC,CASSPSLGALNIQYF
NA,NA,TRBV20-1,TRBJ1-2,TGCAGTGCGCAATCAGATGGCTACACCTTC,CSAQSDGYTF
NA,NA,TRBV29-1,TRBJ2-7,TGCAGCGTAGGAGGGAGCCCCTACGAGCAGTACTTC,CSVGGSPYEQYF
NA,NA,TRBV4-3,TRBJ1-2,TGCGCCAGCGGCCAAGAGGGGGGACCCTCCAATGGCTACACCTTC,CASGQEGGPSNGYTF
NA,NA,TRBV10-1,TRBJ1-6,TGCGCCAGCAGGGGGGTAACGGATTCACCCCTCCACTTT,CASRGVTDSPLHF
NA,few,TRBV4-1,TRBJ2-7,TGCGCCAGCAGCCTCCGAGCGGATGGCTACGAGCAGTACTTC,CASSLRADGYEQYF
NA,few,TRBV11-2,TRBJ2-6,TGTGCCAGCAGCAAATCCGGGTTCGGGGCCAACGTCCTGACTTTC,CASSKSGFGANVLTF
NA,NA,TRBV27,TRBJ1-2,TGTGCCAGCAGTTTCCTCGGACTGAATGGCTACACCTTC,CASSFLGLNGYTF
NA,many,TRBV12-3/TRBV12-4,TRBJ2-7,TGTGCCAGCAGTTTGGCGGGGTTCGAGCAGTACTTC,CASSLAGFEQYF
NA,few,TRBV6-6,TRBJ2-5,TGTGCCAGCAGGGGTAGCGGGACCCAGTACTTC,CASRGSGTQYF
NA,few,TRBV6-1,TRBJ2-6,TGTGCCAGCAGTCCTGACCGGAACCGGGCCAACGTCCTGACTTTC,CASSPDRNRANVLTF
NA,NA,TRBV11-2,TRBJ2-7,TGTGCCAGCAGCTTAGGGGTACGGGACGTAAGCTCCTACGAGCAGTACTTC,CASSLGVRDVSSYEQYF
TRBD1,NA,TRBV28,TRBJ1-1,TGTGCCAGCAGTTATCCGGGGACAGGGGGGTTGGTTGCTGAAGCTTTCTTT,CASSYPGTGGLVAEAFF
NA,NA,TRBV20-1,TRBJ1-1,TGCAGTGCATCCGATACCATAACAGGAAGATCTGAAGCTTTCTTT,CSASDTITGRSEAFF
TRBD1,NA,TRBV27,TRBJ2-7,TGTGCCAGCAGTTCGACAGGGTCGGGCTACGAGCAGTACTTC,CASSSTGSGYEQYF
TRBD1,NA,TRBV6-2/TRBV6-3,TRBJ1-2,TGTGCCAGCGGACGATCGGGACAGGGAGATGGCTACACCTTC,CASGRSGQGDGYTF
TRBD2,few,TRBV11-2,TRBJ2-3,TGTGCCAGCAGCTTAAGCGGGAGGGGCACAGATACGCAGTATTTT,CASSLSGRGTDTQYF
NA,NA,TRBV27,TRBJ2-7,TGTGCCAGCAGTTTAGGATACGGCAGCCCCTACGAGCAGTACTTC,CASSLGYGSPYEQYF
TRBD1,NA,TRBV5-6,TRBJ2-3,TGTGCCAGCGGAATACAGGGGGCGCGGGGAACAGATACGCAGTATTTT,CASGIQGARGTDTQYF
NA,few,TRBV9,TRBJ2-1,TGTGCCAGCAGCGTCGCACCCCGGGACGAGCAGTTCTTC,CASSVAPRDEQFF
TRBD1,NA,TRBV10-3,TRBJ1-5,TGTGCCATCGGTGACCCAGGGGGGGATAGCAATCAGCCCCAGCATTTT,CAIGDPGGDSNQPQHF
TRBD2,NA,TRBV27,TRBJ2-1,TGTGCCAGCAGTAATATCCTTACTAGCGGCGCTACCTACAATGAGCAGTTCTTC,CASSNILTSGATYNEQFF
NA,NA,TRBV7-9,TRBJ2-5,TGTGCCAGCAGCTTCACAAACCCAGAGACCCAGTACTTC,CASSFTNPETQYF
NA,many,TRBV4-2,TRBJ2-5,TGTGCCAGCAGCCAAGAGGTAGGGGTCCAAGAGACCCAGTACTTC,CASSQEVGVQETQYF
NA,few,TRBV12-3/TRBV12-4,TRBJ2-3,TGTGCCGGATCGGGAGGGGGCTACGCAGATACGCAGTATTTT,CAGSGGGYADTQYF
TRBD1,once,TRBV20-1,TRBJ1-2,TGCAGTGCTAGGGGGACAGACCGCTATGGCTACACCTTC,CSARGTDRYGYTF
TRBD1,once,TRBV20-1,TRBJ2-3,TGCAGTGCCAGTGGACAGGGGGCCACAGATACGCAGTATTTT,CSASGQGATDTQYF
NA,NA,TRBV27,TRBJ2-7,TGTGCCAGCAGTTTCGGCCAGGGTTACTACGAGCAGTACTTC,CASSFGQGYYEQYF
NA,NA,TRBV20-1,TRBJ1-2,TGCAGTGCCACCTCGGGAGGTAGACTTGATGGCTACACCTTC,CSATSGGRLDGYTF
NA,NA,TRBV5-1,TRBJ2-1,TGCGCCAGCAGCTTGGTGCCTACGGGAGTGGGGAATGAGCAGTTCTTC,CASSLVPTGVGNEQFF
NA,NA,TRBV4-2,TRBJ2-1,TGTGCCAGCAGCCAGGCCCCTCGTGCCGGCAATGAGCAGTTCTTC,CASSQAPRAGNEQFF
NA,NA,TRBV15,TRBJ2-1,TGTGCCACCAGCAGAAGGACCGCCGGGGACAATGAGCAGTTCTTC,CATSRRTAGDNEQFF
NA,NA,TRBV5-8,TRBJ1-4,TGTGCCAGCAGCTCACCCAGACAGGCGAAAAATGAAAAACTGTTTTTT,CASSSPRQAKNEKLFF
TRBD2,NA,TRBV27,TRBJ2-7,TGTGCCAGCAGTTCCCCGGCGGGGGGGCATCACGAGCAGTACTTC,CASSSPAGGHHEQYF
NA,NA,TRBV2,TRBJ1-5,TGTGCCAGCAGTCCCGGATCCATAACAAACCAGCCCCAGCATTTT,CASSPGSITNQPQHF
TRBD2,few,TRBV6-6,TRBJ2-3,TGTGCCGCCACGACTAGCGGACTCCCGGATACGCAGTATTTT,CAATTSGLPDTQYF
TRBD2,NA,TRBV7-2,TRBJ2-7,TGTGCCAGCAGCCATAGGGGGGGATTAGCGGGAGGAGGCTACGAGCAGTACTTC,CASSHRGGLAGGGYEQYF
NA,NA,TRBV4-1,TRBJ1-5,TGCGCCAGCAGCCAAGACGGTAGGGTTCGTCAGCCCCAGCATTTT,CASSQDGRVRQPQHF
TRBD2,NA,TRBV29-1,TRBJ2-5,TGCAGCGTTGAAGGACTAGCGGGGGGGCCGATTCAGGAGCAGTACTTC,CSVEGLAGGPIQEQYF
NA,few,TRBV27,TRBJ2-7,TGTGCCAGCAGTTTAGGCGGGACCGTTTCCTACAATGAGCAGTACTTC,CASSLGGTVSYNEQYF
NA,NA,TRBV4-3,TRBJ2-5,TGCGCCAGCAGCCAAGAGGCCGGGGTGGAGCAGTACTTC,CASSQEAGVEQYF
NA,few,TRBV28,TRBJ1-2,TGTGCCAGCAGGAGCCAGTACTATGGCTACACCTTC,CASRSQYYGYTF
NA,few,TRBV2,TRBJ2-5,TGTGCCAGCAGTGAAGCGTCTGTCGTTTCGGATCAGTACTTC,CASSEASVVSDQYF
NA,NA,TRBV4-1,TRBJ1-5,TGCGCCAGCAGCCAAGGATTGAGCAGAGCCAGCAATCAGCCCCAGCATTTT,CASSQGLSRASNQPQHF